What follows describes a single T cell receptor (beta chain). The sample has other DNA sequences that encode this CDR3 too. The sample originates from a study of shared clonotypes between healthy human individuals. Germline V gives CDR1 SGHNT, CDR2 YYREEE (reference sequence). Trimming cost V 5 bases and J 5 bases; bases outside gene matches: 4. This CDR3 contains 13 residues. Data came from immunoSEQ multiplex PCR; TCRdb stores just in-frame clones and leaves some out. The sample carries under 1,900,000 clones, 98% to 99% recorded once. Sequencing was done on a sample of naive CD4+ T cells sorted from blood. Described subset: CD45RA+ positively selected. The V and J genes are TRBV5-4 and TRBJ2-5; 9 bases fit TRBD1. The receptor's source is a man aged 25-40 years in good health. CDR3 DNA: TGTGCCAGCAGTCGGGACAGGGTCGAGACCCAGTACTTC. It encodes CASSRDRVETQYF.